The 4 T cell receptor beta chains given below trace back to one sample, sequenced in a study of blood T cell repertoires in COVID-19 (TCRdb year 2020). The method was the immunoSEQ multiplex PCR assay. TCRdb carries this immuneACCESS record with in-frame sequences only. Its versions omit some clonotypes, under half of them owing to an unresolved V gene in the studies checked, with the rest unexplained. The table for this sample lists around 160,000 clones; about 84% of them were counted only once. The ten largest clones capture 10% to 15% of the sample. The sample taken for sequencing was peripheral blood. These receptors originate from a man in his 60s with active or convalescent COVID-19.

V and J are TRBV9 and TRBJ1-1; the D gene is possibly TRBD1 (6 bases). This CDR3 has 13 residues. The germline gives CDR1 SGDLS, CDR2 YYNGEE. The germline V and J ends were trimmed by 4 bases and 5 bases, with 12 bases remaining between them. The CDR3 sequence: CASSLGGGTEAFF. The DNA of the CDR3 is TGTGCCAGCAGCCTTGGGGGCGGTACTGAAGCTTTCTTT.

The chain uses TRBV19 and TRBJ2-1; 9 bases are a match to TRBD1. Germline loops: CDR1 LNHDA, CDR2 SQIVND (reference sequence). This CDR3 contains 19 residues. The V gene end was trimmed by 5 bases and the J gene end by 0 bases; junction bases not matched to a gene: 14. CDR3 sequence reads: CASSRHRVGTGSSYNEQFF. CDR3 DNA: TGTGCCAGTAGTCGGCACCGAGTTGGGACAGGGAGCTCCTACAATGAGCAGTTCTTC.

This chain connects TRBV4-2 to TRBJ2-4; 8 bases map to TRBD2. With V trimmed by 1 base and J by 5 bases, 10 bases remained unmatched. There are 17 residues in the CDR3. Germline V gene sequence: CDR1 LGHNA, CDR2 YNFKEQ. CDR3 bases: TGTGCCAGCAGCCAAGGGAATCGAGCGGGAGTGGAAAACATTCAGTACTTC. Its protein product is CASSQGNRAGVENIQYF.

The chain has TRBV7-3 and TRBJ2-1; D is unresolved. Germline V lookup: CDR1 SGHTA, CDR2 FQGTGA. With 5 bases removed from V and 4 bases from J, the gap between germline ends came to 12 bases. The CDR3 totals 14 residues. The CDR3 here is CASSPGGSYNEQFF. The CDR3 DNA sequence: TGTGCCAGCAGCCCCGGCGGCAGTTACAATGAGCAGTTCTTC.